These 29 T cell receptor beta chains were all obtained from the same sample, sequenced in a study of T cells after yellow fever vaccination. One entry per CDR3 protein, called by TCRdb with MiXCR from the 5' RACE reads. The sample contains 95,000 to 100,000 distinct CDR3 sequences, roughly 6% of which appear only once. The starting material was CD8+ T cells sorted from PBMCs, obtained 10 days after the yellow fever booster vaccination. The source is a man younger than 35 who received the YFV17D yellow fever vaccine.

The chain couples TRBV14 to TRBJ1-6; maybe TRBD1 (5 bases). The length of the CDR3 is 14 residues. Trimming took off 5 bases at V and 6 bases at J, with 11 bases between the two ends. Germline V gene data show CDR1 as SGHDN and CDR2 as FVKESK. CDR3 bases: TGTGCCAGCAGCGCGCAGGGACCTAATTCACCCCTCCACTTT. It specifies CASSAQGPNSPLHF.

In this sample, this clonotype turned up a few times. CDR3 region: CSVVVPGGDEQFF. The CDR3, as DNA: TGCAGCGTTGTGGTCCCAGGGGGGGATGAGCAGTTCTTC. This chain uses TRBV29-1 with TRBJ2-1; D might be TRBD1 or TRBD2, each matching 7 bases. CDR3 size: 13 residues. Germline-derived CDR1 and CDR2 are SQVTM and ANQGSEA. V dropped 4 bases and J dropped 8 bases, with 15 bases sitting between them.

There are many counts of this clonotype. The chain combines TRBV5-1 with TRBJ2-3; D unclear. Trimming left V 0 bases short and J 4 bases short, with 18 bases between. CDR1 is SGHRS and CDR2 is YFSETQ in the germline V gene. The CDR3 spans 17 residues. DNA of the CDR3: TGCGCCAGCAGCTTGGCCTTGACCGGAGTCGGCCCAGATACGCAGTATTTT. Its translation is CASSLALTGVGPDTQYF.

This chain joins TRBV20-1 and TRBJ2-5; the D gene is possibly TRBD2 (5 bases). V was trimmed by 5 bases and J by 4 bases, leaving 8 bases between them. Germline V lookup: CDR1 DFQATT, CDR2 SNEGSKA (reference sequence). This CDR3 has 11 residues. The CDR3 reads CSAPRGETQYF. The CDR3 nucleotides are TGCAGTGCTCCCCGGGGAGAGACCCAGTACTTC.

The sample holds a few counts of this clonotype. The rearrangement joins TRBV6-2 or TRBV6-3 to TRBJ2-3, with TRBD1 matching 9 bases. Germline V CDR1 and CDR2: MNHEY, SVGEGT. The V gene end was trimmed by 5 bases and the J gene end by 6 bases; junction bases not matched to a gene: 6. This CDR3 has 14 amino acids. Here the CDR3 DNA reads TGTGCCAGCAGTCGGGACAGGGAGACCGATACGCAGTATTTT. Its translation: CASSRDRETDTQYF.

This clonotype was found a few times. The CDR3 DNA is TGTGCCAGCAGTTTATCGCTGGGGAATGAGCAGTTCTTC. Protein: CASSLSLGNEQFF. The gene calls are TRBV27 and TRBJ2-1, with D hard to call. Trimming removed 0 bases at V and 7 bases at J, with 7 bases between. The CDR3 covers 13 residues. The V gene's germline CDR1 is MNHEY and CDR2 SMNVEV (reference sequence).

V and J are TRBV6-6 and TRBJ2-1; 8 bases are a match to TRBD2. J lost 8 bases, V lost 7 bases, and 10 bases had no gene match. The CDR3 contains 14 residues. Germline lookup yields CDR1 MNHNY and CDR2 SVGAGI (reference sequence). The CDR3 is CASIMGGGWHEQFF. The CDR3 bases are TGTGCCAGCATTATGGGCGGGGGGTGGCATGAGCAGTTCTTC.

This clonotype was seen repeatedly, ten times or more. The rearrangement links TRBV5-6 to TRBJ2-2, with D hard to call. This CDR3 is built from 14 residues. Looked up from germline, CDR1 is SGHDT and CDR2 is YYEEEE. V was cut by 1 base and J by 4 bases, with 8 bases left in between. CDR3 DNA sequence: TGTGCCAGCAGCTTGAATCGGCTCACCGGGGAGCTGTTTTTT. It yields the protein CASSLNRLTGELFF.

This clonotype was counted at least ten times. The V and J genes are TRBV5-1 and TRBJ2-3, with TRBD1 matching over 7 bases. Losses at the gene ends were 0 bases for V and 2 bases for J; bases not matched to a gene: 3. The germline gives CDR1 SGHRS, CDR2 YFSETQ. The CDR3 totals 15 residues. CDR3 sequence: CASSLEGQYTDTQYF. The CDR3 nucleotides are TGCGCCAGCAGCTTGGAGGGACAGTACACAGATACGCAGTATTTT.

The chain carries TRBV7-9 and TRBJ2-5, with TRBD2 identical over 15 bases. The CDR3 consists of 18 residues. Germline CDR1 reads SEHNR; CDR2 reads FQNEAQ (reference sequence). J lost 5 bases, V lost 4 bases, and 11 bases had no gene match. In nucleotides, the CDR3 is TGTGCCAGCAGCTCGGGACTAGCGGGGGGCGTCCCCCGGGAGACCCAGTACTTC. This encodes CASSSGLAGGVPRETQYF.

This chain connects TRBV21-1 to TRBJ2-4. TRBV21-1 is tagged as a pseudogene. This CDR3 comprises 11 residues. The CDR3 nucleotides are TGTGCCAGCGGGAACAAAAACATTCAGTACTTC. It codes for CASGNKNIQYF.

This clonotype was seen only a few times. The CDR3 DNA is TGTGCCAGCAGTTACGGGAGGACCTACGAGCAGTACTTC. Translated: CASSYGRTYEQYF. The gene calls are TRBV6-2 or TRBV6-3 and TRBJ2-7; D is possibly TRBD2 (6 bases). Trimming removed 2 bases from V and 2 bases from J, with 7 bases in between. The germline gives CDR1 MNHEY, CDR2 SVGEGT. This CDR3 region has 13 residues.

This clonotype was counted a few times. The chain combines TRBV29-1 with TRBJ2-1; D is undetermined. CDR1 SQVTM and CDR2 ANQGSEA come from the germline V gene. The ends were cut back, 8 bases at V and 8 bases at J, with 7 bases in the middle. This CDR3 region has 9 residues. The CDR3 protein is CSLGDEQFF. The DNA for the CDR3 is TGCAGCCTGGGCGATGAGCAGTTCTTC.

The chain recombines TRBV5-4 with TRBJ1-3; D gene uncertain. Germline loops: CDR1 SGHNT, CDR2 YYREEE (reference sequence). The CDR3 extends over 14 amino acids. The V and J ends lost 0 bases and 0 bases respectively, with 4 bases between them. This CDR3 reads CASSLASSGNTIYF. The CDR3, as DNA: TGTGCCAGCAGCTTGGCCTCCTCTGGAAACACCATATATTTT.

This clonotype was picked up a small number of times. V usage is TRBV6-6 and J usage is TRBJ1-1, with D perhaps matching TRBD1 (5 bases). The CDR3 is 15 residues long. V lost 0 bases to trimming and J lost 4 bases, with 12 bases between them. Germline lookup yields CDR1 MNHNY and CDR2 SVGAGI (reference sequence). The CDR3 protein is CASSYSLAGPTEAFF. The CDR3 DNA reads as TGTGCCAGCAGTTACTCGCTGGCAGGGCCCACTGAAGCTTTCTTT.

This clonotype was observed a handful of times. This rearrangement joins TRBV6-5 to TRBJ2-1, with 12 nucleotides matching TRBD2. Germline CDR1 is MNHEY and CDR2 is SVGAGI. The CDR3 is 15 amino acids. Trimming cost V 6 bases and J 8 bases; bases outside gene matches: 8. CDR3 in amino acids: CASRTLAGGIDEQFF. In DNA form, the CDR3 reads TGTGCCAGCAGAACACTAGCGGGGGGAATAGATGAGCAGTTCTTC.

This clonotype has only a few counts. The gene calls are TRBV6-5 and TRBJ1-4, with D perhaps matching TRBD1 (5 bases). The CDR3 is 18 amino acids. Germline V lookup: CDR1 MNHEY, CDR2 SVGAGI. Trimming removed 2 bases at V and 1 base at J, with 17 bases between. The DNA for the CDR3 is TGTGCCAGCAGTTACAGTTTTGACTGGGGCGGAACTAATGAAAAACTGTTTTTT. Translating gives CASSYSFDWGGTNEKLFF.

The chain is built from TRBV9 and TRBJ2-2, with D tentatively TRBD1 (6 bases). V dropped 3 bases and J dropped 6 bases, with 15 bases sitting between them. The CDR3 is 15 amino acids. CDR1 and CDR2 from the germline V gene are SGDLS and YYNGEE. CDR3 coding DNA: TGTGCCAGCAGCGCATCATTACAGGGTTCCGGGGAGCTGTTTTTT. Encoded protein: CASSASLQGSGELFF.

The V call is TRBV12-3 or TRBV12-4, the J call TRBJ2-5, with 9 bases aligning to TRBD2. The CDR3 length is 13 residues. Unmatched junction bases numbered 1, after V lost 1 base and J lost 7 bases. The CDR3 here is CASSLVSGGTQYF. CDR3 sequence (DNA): TGTGCCAGCAGTTTAGTTAGCGGGGGGACCCAGTACTTC.

This clonotype was counted only a few times. The gene calls are TRBV12-3 or TRBV12-4 and TRBJ2-3, with D maybe TRBD1 (5 bases). Trimming removed 6 bases at V and 4 bases at J, with 8 bases between. The CDR3 length is 12 residues. CDR3 in amino acids: CASSPTADTQYF. The CDR3 DNA reads TGTGCCAGCAGCCCGACAGCAGATACGCAGTATTTT.

The chain employs TRBV20-1 and TRBJ2-1, with D possibly TRBD2 on 6 matching bases. V was clipped by 8 bases and J by 1 base, with 18 bases between them. Germline V gives CDR1 DFQATT, CDR2 SNEGSKA (reference sequence). This CDR3 has 15 residues. The DNA for the CDR3 is TGCAGTTCTGGGGTGGGGGGAGAATCCTACAATGAGCAGTTCTTC. It is translated as CSSGVGGESYNEQFF.

Here the CDR3 reads CASSPPGGSSYNEQFF. CDR3 in DNA: TGTGCCAGCAGCCCCCCCGGCGGAAGCTCCTACAATGAGCAGTTCTTC. The J gene is TRBJ2-1, the V gene TRBV7-9; D remains unclear. CDR1 and CDR2 from the germline V gene are SEHNR and FQNEAQ (reference sequence). The CDR3 consists of 16 residues. Deletions cut 5 bases from V and 0 bases from J, with 14 bases between.

The V call is TRBV5-6, the J call TRBJ2-5; D gene ambiguous. Germline V gene lookup returns CDR1 SGHDT and CDR2 YYEEEE. Trimming pared 6 bases from V and 5 bases from J, leaving 17 bases between. The CDR3 is 14 residues long. The CDR3 DNA is TGTGCCAGCACCCCCCAGCGTCGGGTCGAGACCCAGTACTTC. It translates to CASTPQRRVETQYF.

V gene TRBV4-1 combines with J gene TRBJ1-6; no clear D gene. Germline values: CDR1 MGHRA, CDR2 YSYEKL. The germline V and J ends were trimmed by 0 bases and 11 bases, with 8 bases remaining between them. The CDR3 extends over 13 amino acids. CDR3: CASSQEQRPPLHF. In DNA form, the CDR3 reads TGCGCCAGCAGCCAAGAACAGCGGCCACCCCTCCACTTT.

This clonotype showed up many times. The V call is TRBV10-3, the J call TRBJ2-2, with a weak D call TRBD1 (5 bases). CDR1 ENHRY and CDR2 SYGVKD come from the germline V gene. Trimming pared 11 bases from V and 7 bases from J, leaving 14 bases between. This CDR3 is 12 amino acids long. The CDR3 bases are TGTGCCTTTCAGCAGGGTAACGGGGAGCTGTTTTTT. Protein sequence: CAFQQGNGELFF.

In its sample, this clonotype was seen many times. V gene TRBV11-2 combines with J gene TRBJ2-3; 7 nucleotides align to TRBD1. CDR1 is SGHAT and CDR2 is FQNNGV in the germline V gene. The CDR3 contains 15 residues. The V and J ends lost 4 bases and 7 bases, in that order; junction bases with no gene match: 11. The CDR3 bases are TGTGCCAGCAGCTACCGGGACAGCGTTCTGAATACGCAGTATTTT. It translates to CASSYRDSVLNTQYF.

This clonotype appeared a few times. The genes are TRBV10-2 and TRBJ2-7; 7 nucleotides align to TRBD2. V was clipped by 4 bases and J by 4 bases; unmatched bases: 7. CDR3 size: 14 residues. Germline V gives CDR1 WSHSY, CDR2 SAAADI. CDR3 sequence reads: CASSVERETYEQYF. CDR3 bases: TGCGCCAGCAGTGTTGAGCGGGAAACTTACGAGCAGTACTTC.

V is TRBV6-1 and J is TRBJ1-1; no clear D gene. CDR3 length: 12 amino acids. V was cut by 6 bases and J by 8 bases, with 13 bases left in between. CDR1 MNHNS and CDR2 SASEGT come from the germline V gene. The CDR3 nucleotides are TGTGCCAGCAGGATGGATCGCGGGGAAGCTTTCTTT. Translated: CASRMDRGEAFF.

This clonotype came up many times. The chain employs TRBV20-1 and TRBJ1-1; maybe TRBD1 (5 bases). The ends were cut back, 0 bases at V and 4 bases at J, with 12 bases in the middle. The CDR3 length is 14 residues. In germline, CDR1 is DFQATT, CDR2 SNEGSKA (reference sequence). The DNA of the CDR3 is TGCAGTGCTAGAGATTTGGGACCCAGCACTGAAGCTTTCTTT. It is translated as CSARDLGPSTEAFF.